Presented here are 12 T cell receptor beta chains from one specimen sequenced in a study of CD8+ T cells in alopecia areata. Extracted RNA was reverse transcribed into cDNA, the sequencing template. Some clones are missing from TCRdb's copy, which holds only in-frame ones; the method was immunoSEQ multiplex PCR. The table records approximately 110,000 clones, 56% of them present only once. Noted treatment: oral pan-JAK inhibitor, 5-10 mg twice daily. This sample comprised CD4+ T cells sorted from blood, obtained at week 24, from a patient treated with tofacitinib. Receptors were obtained from a human donor with alopecia areata.

The V gene is TRBV7-2, the J gene TRBJ1-4; D is undetermined. Trimming left V 3 bases short and J 2 bases short, with 13 bases between. CDR3 size: 16 residues. CDR1 is SGHTA and CDR2 is FQGNSA in the germline V gene. This CDR3 is CASSFSMSATNEKLFF. Here the CDR3 DNA reads TGTGCCAGCAGCTTCAGTATGTCAGCCACTAATGAAAAACTGTTTTTT.

This rearrangement joins TRBV2 to TRBJ2-3; 9 bases are shared with TRBD2. Germline trimming cut 5 bases from V and 0 bases from J; bases unmatched to any gene: 6. The CDR3 is 16 residues long. Germline V lookup: CDR1 SNHLY, CDR2 FYNNEI. In DNA form, the CDR3 reads TGTGCCAGCAGTCCCTTAGCGGGGGTGAGCACAGATACGCAGTATTTT. It translates to CASSPLAGVSTDTQYF.

The V call is TRBV4-1, the J call TRBJ2-3; 12 bases are shared with TRBD2. The germline V gene encodes CDR1 MGHRA and CDR2 YSYEKL. V lost 8 bases to trimming and J lost 1 base; unmatched junction nucleotides: 1. The CDR3 has 14 amino acids. The CDR3 DNA reads as TGCGCCAGCCGACTAGCGGGGGGCACAGATACGCAGTATTTT. This gives the protein CASRLAGGTDTQYF.

This clone has a handful of counts. The genes are TRBV10-3 and TRBJ2-3; 8 positions agree with TRBD2. From germline, CDR1 is ENHRY and CDR2 SYGVKD. J lost 0 bases, V lost 5 bases, and 4 bases had no gene match. This CDR3 is 15 amino acids long. The DNA for the CDR3 is TGTGCCATCAGTCCGACGGGGGGGAGCACAGATACGCAGTATTTT. The encoded protein is CAISPTGGSTDTQYF.

The rearrangement links TRBV5-1 to TRBJ1-2, with D perhaps matching TRBD1 (6 bases). Per germline, CDR1 SGHRS and CDR2 YFSETQ. V was trimmed by 0 bases and J by 8 bases, leaving 11 bases between them. The CDR3 totals 13 residues. CDR3 loop: CASSLGAQGGYTF. The CDR3 DNA is TGCGCCAGCAGCTTGGGGGCCCAGGGGGGCTACACCTTC.

In its sample, this clone was seen a few times. The chain uses TRBV6-5 and TRBJ1-1; tentative D call: TRBD1 (5 bases). CDR1 and CDR2 (germline): MNHEY, SVGAGI. The CDR3 consists of 13 residues. Trimming took off 9 bases at V and 3 bases at J, with 14 bases between the two ends. The CDR3 sequence is CASFWGVDTEAFF. DNA for the CDR3: TGTGCCAGTTTCTGGGGGGTTGACACTGAAGCTTTCTTT.

The CDR3 region has the DNA TGTGCCAGCTCAGGGGACGGGAACCTCGATACGCAGTATTTT. Its translation is CASSGDGNLDTQYF. The chain carries TRBV6-1 and TRBJ2-3; D possibly corresponds to TRBD1 (6 bases). Trimming removed 8 bases from V and 6 bases from J, with 18 bases in between. The germline CDR1 and CDR2 sequences are MNHNS and SASEGT. The CDR3 is 14 residues long.

V and J are TRBV5-1 and TRBJ1-6, with 7 bases that match TRBD1. The junction had 4 bases not matched to a gene; V was cut back by 0 bases and J by 7 bases. CDR1 is SGHRS and CDR2 is YFSETQ in the germline V gene. The CDR3 is 15 amino acids. This CDR3 is CASSLEAGGNSPLHF. CDR3 bases: TGCGCCAGCAGCTTGGAGGCAGGGGGGAATTCACCCCTCCACTTT. The variable domain in full, with the rest retrieved from reference TRBV5-1 and TRBJ1-6, is KAGVTQTPRYLIKTRGQQVTLSCSPISGHRSVSWYQQTPGQGLQFLFEYFSETQRNKGNFPGRFSGRQFSNSRSEMNVSTLELGDSALYLCASSLEAGGNSPLHFGNGTRLTVT.

The gene calls are TRBV5-1 and TRBJ1-6; 7 bases are shared with TRBD1. V lost 4 bases and J lost 12; bases outside the gene matches: 7. Germline CDR1 is SGHRS and CDR2 is YFSETQ. The CDR3 runs 13 residues. The CDR3 DNA reads TGCGCCAGCAGCCAACAGGGACAGCAACCCCTCCACTTT. Its translation: CASSQQGQQPLHF.

The V call is TRBV6-5, the J call TRBJ2-3; a possible D gene is TRBD2 (5 bases). The V gene lost 0 bases and the J gene lost 4 bases, with 14 bases spanning the gap. In germline, CDR1 is MNHEY, CDR2 SVGAGI. This CDR3 comprises 16 residues. The CDR3 reads CASSYSLTGIADTQYF. The CDR3 DNA reads TGTGCCAGCAGTTACTCGTTAACGGGGATAGCAGATACGCAGTATTTT.

This sequence joins TRBV10-1 and TRBJ2-5; D is undetermined. This CDR3 spans 14 amino acids. Trimming pared 2 bases from V and 5 bases from J, leaving 12 bases between. The germline V gene has CDR1 WNHNN and CDR2 SYGVQD (reference sequence). The DNA for the CDR3 is TGCGCCAGCAGTGAGGGGTCTGCTGGGGAGACCCAGTACTTC. Protein: CASSEGSAGETQYF.

The rearrangement links TRBV11-2 to TRBJ1-1; D not resolved. Germline V gene lookup returns CDR1 SGHAT and CDR2 FQNNGV. This CDR3 is built from 13 residues. V was shortened by 4 bases and J by 0 bases, with 6 bases between the two germline ends. The CDR3 nucleotides read TGTGCCAGCAGCTCGCACATGAACACTGAAGCTTTCTTT. It yields the protein CASSSHMNTEAFF.